The entry below gives a single TCR beta chain sequence along with its context. Antigen: not known. The sample belongs to a study of cytomegalovirus exposure and HLA in healthy donors. Overall study findings and caveats: Common viral pathogens seemed to be connected with several of the most significant clusters, according to a later analysis. Listed as cytomegalovirus-associated were 150 or so TCR beta chains. DRB1 showed the most TCR associations and HLA-C the fewest in a later analysis, as rates varied by HLA locus.

V shed 4 bases and J 5 bases; nucleotides not matched to a gene: 13. Germline lookup yields CDR1 SEHNR and CDR2 FQNEAQ (reference sequence). The CDR3 totals 17 residues. 13 Jbeta primers and 60 Vbeta primers were used for the PCR. Methods used by the authors: As a later analysis found, there were 70 million to 80 million unique TCR beta chains, of which some 9.9 million were shared. This table comes from immunoSEQ multiplex PCR, and its TCRdb copy is limited to in-frame clones, with some not included. That table is the source of V, J and clone size, and D and trimming were worked out from the DNA. The repertoire holds under 200,000 clones, with over 75% as singletons.

The sample consisted of PBMCs. The sequence was obtained from a woman in her fifties or sixties in good health and CMV-seronegative. V gene TRBV7-9 combines with J gene TRBJ1-4, with 7 bases identical to TRBD1. The CDR3: CASSSLGTALPNEKLFF. The CDR3 DNA is TGTGCCAGCAGCTCGTTAGGGACAGCCTTACCGAATGAAAAACTGTTTTTT.